The rows below give T cell receptor beta chains drawn from one sample of a study of cytomegalovirus exposure and HLA in healthy donors. Sequencing was performed with immunoSEQ multiplex PCR; in TCRdb, only in-frame clones are kept and a portion is missing. Found here are 37,000 or so clones, 81% of them singletons; the top ten hold roughly 9.3%. The sample taken for sequencing was PBMCs. The receptors here all came from a woman in her 40s in good health and CMV-seronegative. CDR3s include the opening cysteine and the closing phenylalanine or tryptophan. Fields, in order: V gene, clone size, J gene, CDR3 protein. Clone size is given for some rows only: seen once, a few or many times, or a class if the clone is expanded.

TRBV29-1,-,TRBJ2-3,CSVTLWGADTQYF
TRBV28,-,TRBJ1-5,CASSFTGRGSNQPQHF
TRBV5-6,-,TRBJ2-7,CASSLGTVEQYF
TRBV5-1,-,TRBJ2-1,CASSLVSRPDNEQFF
TRBV6-5,-,TRBJ1-2,CASRDSTGRYGYTF
TRBV4-3,medium-sized,TRBJ2-1,CASSQVLGGRNEQFF
TRBV15,-,TRBJ1-2,CATSSGGAPVGYTF
TRBV18,-,TRBJ2-7,CASSPAQGYEQYF
TRBV6-6,-,TRBJ1-6,CASSPGPGTGMTPLHF
TRBV11-3,-,TRBJ1-5,CASSRGTGGPEIHQPQHF
TRBV4-3,-,TRBJ2-3,CASSQTPGLTDTQYF
TRBV9,few,TRBJ2-1,CASSVLAGVTNEQFF
TRBV5-6,-,TRBJ1-5,CASSLGGQGYQPQHF
TRBV7-9,once,TRBJ2-1,CASGTSSYNEQFF
TRBV6-1,once,-,CASKSSGTYEQYF
TRBV5-1,-,TRBJ2-5,CASSLARPGPRGGETQYF